This T cell receptor beta chain comes out of a study of T cell changes during pregnancy in multiple sclerosis. Here immunoSEQ multiplex PCR was the method, and the copy in TCRdb shows in-frame clones only, minus some. The table records 85,000 to 130,000 clones, roughly nine tenths of them present only once. This CDR3 spans 17 amino acids. This specimen was peripheral blood, taken before pregnancy. This chain joins TRBV21-1 and TRBJ2-7; the table calls TRBD2, which could not be checked here. TRBV21-1 is labeled a pseudogene. The clonotype was recovered from a female donor with multiple sclerosis, enrolled in a pregnancy study. DNA of the CDR3: TGTGCCAGCAGCAAAGCGCCGGGGCGGGACCAGACCTACGAGCAGTACTTC. It specifies CASSKAPGRDQTYEQYF.